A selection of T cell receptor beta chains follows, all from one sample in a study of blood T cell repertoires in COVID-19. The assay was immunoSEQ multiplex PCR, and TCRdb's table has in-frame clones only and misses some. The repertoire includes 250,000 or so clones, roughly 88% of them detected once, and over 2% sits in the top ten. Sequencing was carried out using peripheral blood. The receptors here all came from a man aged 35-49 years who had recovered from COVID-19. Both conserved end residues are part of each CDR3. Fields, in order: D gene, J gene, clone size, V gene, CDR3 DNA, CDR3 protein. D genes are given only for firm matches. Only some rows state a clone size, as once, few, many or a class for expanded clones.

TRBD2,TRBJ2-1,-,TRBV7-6,TGTGCCAGCAGCCTAATAGCGGGAGGGGAACCTGAGCAGTTCTTC,CASSLIAGGEPEQFF
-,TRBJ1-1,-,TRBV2,TGTGCCAGCAAAGGGACACAATGGGACACTGAAGCTTTCTTT,CASKGTQWDTEAFF
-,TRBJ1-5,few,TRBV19,TGTGCCAGTAGTATAAGCAGGCAGCACAATCAGCCCCAGCATTTT,CASSISRQHNQPQHF
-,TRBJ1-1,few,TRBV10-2,TGCGCCAGCATGAGCATTTCGAACACTGAAGCTTTCTTT,CASMSISNTEAFF
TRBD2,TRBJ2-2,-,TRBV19,TGTGCCAGTAGTATACGGGCTAGCGGGGGCCCGCCAACCGGGGAGCTGTTTTTT,CASSIRASGGPPTGELFF
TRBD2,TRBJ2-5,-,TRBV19,TGTGCCAGTAGTACCCGACTAGCGGGAGTCATAGAGACCCAGTACTTC,CASSTRLAGVIETQYF
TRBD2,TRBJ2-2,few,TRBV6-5,TGTGCCAGCAGTTCACTAGCGGGAGTCGTTGGGGAGCTGTTTTTT,CASSSLAGVVGELFF
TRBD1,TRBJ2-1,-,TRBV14,TGTGCCAGCAGCCAAGGAGGGGGCTTTGAGCAGTTCTTC,CASSQGGGFEQFF
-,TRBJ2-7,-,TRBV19,TGTGCCAGTAAACCGGGACGGGGGTACTACGAGCAGTACTTC,CASKPGRGYYEQYF
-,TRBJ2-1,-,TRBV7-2,TGTGCCAGCAGCTCGAGGAGGGGCGGCTCCTACAATGAGCAGTTCTTC,CASSSRRGGSYNEQFF
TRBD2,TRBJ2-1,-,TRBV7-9,TGTGCCAGCAGCCCGCCCATGCGGGAGGGCCGGTATGAGCAGTTCTTC,CASSPPMREGRYEQFF